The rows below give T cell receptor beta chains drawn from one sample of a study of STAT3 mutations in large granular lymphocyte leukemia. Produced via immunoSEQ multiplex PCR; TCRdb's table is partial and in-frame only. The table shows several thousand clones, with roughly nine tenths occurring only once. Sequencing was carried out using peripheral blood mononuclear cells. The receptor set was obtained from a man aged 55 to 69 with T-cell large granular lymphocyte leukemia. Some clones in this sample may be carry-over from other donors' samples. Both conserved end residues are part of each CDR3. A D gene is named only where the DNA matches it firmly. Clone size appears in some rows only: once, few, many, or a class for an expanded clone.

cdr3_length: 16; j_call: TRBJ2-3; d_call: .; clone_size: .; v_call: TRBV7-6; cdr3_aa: CASSFEAGLSTDTQYF; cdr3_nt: TGTGCCAGCAGCTTTGAGGCGGGCCTTAGCACAGATACGCAGTATTTT
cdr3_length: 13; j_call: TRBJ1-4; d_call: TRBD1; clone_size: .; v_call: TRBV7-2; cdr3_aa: CASSLTTGTELFF; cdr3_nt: TGTGCCAGCAGCCTGACAACCGGGACAGAACTGTTTTTT
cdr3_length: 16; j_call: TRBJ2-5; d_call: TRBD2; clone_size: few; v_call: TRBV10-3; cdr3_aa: CATRFPGGGGAETQYF; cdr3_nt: TGTGCCACCCGTTTCCCGGGGGGGGGCGGCGCAGAGACCCAGTACTTC
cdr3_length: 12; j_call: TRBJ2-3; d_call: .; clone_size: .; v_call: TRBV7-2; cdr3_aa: CASSSITDTQYF; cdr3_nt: TGTGCCAGCAGCTCCATTACAGATACGCAGTATTTT
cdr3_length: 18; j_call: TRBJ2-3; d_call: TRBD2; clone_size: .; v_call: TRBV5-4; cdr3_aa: CASSSRTSGRVGTDTQYF; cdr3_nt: TGTGCCAGCAGCTCTAGGACTAGCGGGAGGGTTGGCACAGATACGCAGTATTTT
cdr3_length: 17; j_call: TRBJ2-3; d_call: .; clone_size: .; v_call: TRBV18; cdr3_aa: CASSPRSGLTPTDTQYF; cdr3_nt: TGTGCCAGCTCACCACGAAGCGGGCTAACACCCACAGATACGCAGTATTTT
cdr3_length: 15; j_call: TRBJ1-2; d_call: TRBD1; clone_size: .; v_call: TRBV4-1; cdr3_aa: CASSQPTDRVRGYTF; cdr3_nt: TGCGCCAGCAGCCAACCTACGGACAGGGTTCGCGGCTACACCTTC
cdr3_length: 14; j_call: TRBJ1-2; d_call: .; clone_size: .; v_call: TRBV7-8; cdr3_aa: CASSLERTFYGYTF; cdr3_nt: TGTGCCAGCTCTCTGGAACGGACGTTCTATGGCTACACCTTC
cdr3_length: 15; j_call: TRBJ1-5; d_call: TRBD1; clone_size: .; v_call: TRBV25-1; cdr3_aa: CASQPGTGRNQPQHF; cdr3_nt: TGTGCCTCACAACCCGGGACAGGGAGGAATCAGCCCCAGCATTTT
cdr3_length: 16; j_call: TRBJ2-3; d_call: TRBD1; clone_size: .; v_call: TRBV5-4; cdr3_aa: CASSLYAGGRADTQYF; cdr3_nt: TGTGCCAGCAGCTTGTACGCAGGGGGCAGGGCAGATACGCAGTATTTT
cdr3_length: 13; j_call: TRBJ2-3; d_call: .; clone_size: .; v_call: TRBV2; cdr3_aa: CASSEGGTDTQYF; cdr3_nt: TGTGCCAGCAGTGAAGGAGGCACAGATACGCAGTATTTT
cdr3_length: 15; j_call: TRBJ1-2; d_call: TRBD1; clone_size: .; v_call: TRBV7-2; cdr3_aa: CASSFDRGLDYGYTF; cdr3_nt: TGTGCCAGCAGCTTTGACAGGGGGCTGGACTATGGCTACACCTTC
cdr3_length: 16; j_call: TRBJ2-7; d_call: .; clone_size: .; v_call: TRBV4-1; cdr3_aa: CASSQAGTPVSYEQYF; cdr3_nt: TGCGCCAGCAGCCAGGCCGGGACACCGGTCTCCTACGAGCAGTACTTC
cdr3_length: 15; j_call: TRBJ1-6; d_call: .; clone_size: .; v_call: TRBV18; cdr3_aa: CASSLSGTINSPLHF; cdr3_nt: TGTGCCAGCTCACTCTCCGGGACAATCAATTCACCCCTCCACTTT
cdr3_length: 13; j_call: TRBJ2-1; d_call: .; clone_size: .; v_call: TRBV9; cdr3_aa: CASSVVDYNEQFF; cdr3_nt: TGTGCCAGCAGCGTAGTCGACTACAATGAGCAGTTCTTC
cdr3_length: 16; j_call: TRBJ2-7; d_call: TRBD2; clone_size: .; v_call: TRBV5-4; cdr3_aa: CASSSGTSGRSYEQYF; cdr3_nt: TGTGCCAGCAGCTCCGGGACTAGCGGAAGATCCTACGAGCAGTACTTC
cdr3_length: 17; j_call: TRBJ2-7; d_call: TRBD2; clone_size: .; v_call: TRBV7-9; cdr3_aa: CASSLQTSGGIQVEQYF; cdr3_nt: TGTGCCAGCAGCCTACAGACTAGCGGGGGAATCCAAGTGGAGCAGTACTTC
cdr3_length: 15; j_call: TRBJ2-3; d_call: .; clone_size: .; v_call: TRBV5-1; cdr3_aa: CASSLGTAGTDTQYF; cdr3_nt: TGCGCCAGCAGCTTGGGGACAGCAGGCACAGATACGCAGTATTTT
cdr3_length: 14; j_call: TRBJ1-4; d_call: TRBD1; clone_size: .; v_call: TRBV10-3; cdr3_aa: CAISGEGGQGGLFF; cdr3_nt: TGTGCCATCAGTGGAGAAGGGGGCCAAGGGGGACTGTTTTTT
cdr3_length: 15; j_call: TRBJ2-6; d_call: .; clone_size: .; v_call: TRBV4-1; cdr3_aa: CASSQEGNGANVLTF; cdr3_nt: TGCGCCAGCAGCCAAGAGGGGAATGGGGCCAACGTCCTGACTTTC
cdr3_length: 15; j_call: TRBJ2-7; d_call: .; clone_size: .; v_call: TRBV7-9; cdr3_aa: CASSFLQGTSYEQYF; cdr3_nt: TGTGCCAGCAGCTTCCTACAGGGAACCTCCTACGAGCAGTACTTC
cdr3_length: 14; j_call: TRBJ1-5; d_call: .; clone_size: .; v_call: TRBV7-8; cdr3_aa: CASSLAGLNQPQHF; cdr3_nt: TGTGCCAGCAGCTTAGCTGGGCTGAATCAGCCCCAGCATTTT
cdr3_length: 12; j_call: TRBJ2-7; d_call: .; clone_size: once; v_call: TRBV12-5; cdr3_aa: CASGLGAYEQYF; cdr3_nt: TGTGCTAGTGGTTTGGGGGCTTACGAGCAGTACTTC
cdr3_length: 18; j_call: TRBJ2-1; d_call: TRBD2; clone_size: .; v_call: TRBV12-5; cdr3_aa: CASGLEGLAGGVGNEQFF; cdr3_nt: TGTGCTAGTGGTTTGGAGGGACTAGCGGGAGGGGTGGGGAATGAGCAGTTCTTC